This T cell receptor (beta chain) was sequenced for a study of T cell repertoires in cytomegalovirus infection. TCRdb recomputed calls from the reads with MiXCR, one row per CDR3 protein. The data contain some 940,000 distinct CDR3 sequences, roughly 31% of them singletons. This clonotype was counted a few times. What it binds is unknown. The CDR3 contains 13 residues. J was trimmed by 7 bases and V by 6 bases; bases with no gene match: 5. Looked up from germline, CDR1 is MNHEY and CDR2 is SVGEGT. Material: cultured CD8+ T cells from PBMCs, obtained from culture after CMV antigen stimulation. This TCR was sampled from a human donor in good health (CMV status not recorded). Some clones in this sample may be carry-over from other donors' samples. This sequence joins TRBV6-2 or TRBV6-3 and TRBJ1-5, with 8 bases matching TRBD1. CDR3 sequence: CASSSDRAQPQHF. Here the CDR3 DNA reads TGTGCCAGCAGCTCGGACAGGGCACAGCCCCAGCATTTT.